This T cell receptor (beta chain) was recorded in a study of blood T cell repertoires in COVID-19 (dated by TCRdb to 2020 to 2022). At the level of the whole study: Collaborator samples came from the United States, Italy and Spain and covered acute and convalescent phases of COVID-19. Samples were obtained from the ongoing ImmuneRACE study (first 160 participants) and from some 1,200 subjects provided by 6 global collaborators. Subjects who had been exposed to COVID-19, were actively infected with it, or had recovered from it provided the deeply sampled blood TCRbeta repertoires that made up the dataset. The repertoires were released in a freely available public database meant as a resource for research on the immune response to SARS-CoV-2. The sample metadata nearly always contained a de-identified subject ID, COVID-19 status, age in years and sex. Where available, HLA class I and class II types were obtained from metadata supplied by the sample provider rather than from assay-based typing. The material from the prospective study consisted of cDNA or gDNA derived from T cells, B-cell-depleted T cells, or PBMCs.

Points the paper makes about the study in general: Clinical and demographic metadata were provided uncurated, with the amount varying by source and participant.

The CDR3 sequence holds 16 residues, the cysteine and phenylalanine included. This entry keeps only the CDR3 DNA: 48 bases, framed from base 1. From V the trimming removes 2 bases and from J it removes 2 bases, while the gene matches leave 5 bases of the junction unaccounted for. From a lookup of the germline V gene, CDR1 and CDR2 are SGHRS and YFSETQ. Whole blood was collected in K2EDTA tubes by collaborating institutions according to the institutions' own protocols. Collaborator samples were shipped for TCRbeta analysis as frozen whole blood, isolated PBMCs, or DNA extracted from either sample type. For this clone: The clone's antigen remains unknown. Base qualities are not at hand, and no much larger clone is one base apart.

The immunoSEQ Assay, a bias-controlled multiplex PCR, was used to amplify TCRbeta CDR3 regions from genomic DNA. The study's own analysis went as follows. The number of nucleated cells in each sample was estimated by amplification of reference gene primers within the assay. To quantify the absolute abundance of each unique TCRbeta CDR3 rearrangement, sequence reads were collapsed and filtered. For each sample, productive Simpson clonality was calculated as the square root of Simpson's diversity index across productive rearrangements. TCRdb's version of the immuneACCESS table is confined to in-frame rearrangements and falls short of the full clone set. An unresolved V gene accounts for under half of the shortfall where checked; the remainder is of unknown origin. That table furnishes V, J and clone size, whereas the DNA furnished D and trimming. The sample includes some 130,000 clones, with 70% to 85% observed a single time. Clones ranked in the top ten supply roughly 15% of the sample.

This receptor was taken from a woman between 45 and 60 years old with acute or convalescent COVID-19. The chain is encoded by TRBV5-1 joined to TRBJ1-3, with 9 bases in between that match TRBD1. The sequenced sample was peripheral blood. The encoded CDR3 is CASSFGGTGTGNTIYF. Read as DNA, the sequence is TGCGCCAGCAGCTTTGGGGGGACAGGGACTGGAAACACCATATATTTT.